This T cell receptor beta chain is drawn from a study of CD8+ T cells in alopecia areata. Extracted RNA was reverse transcribed, and the resulting cDNA served as sequencing template. The protocol was immunoSEQ multiplex PCR, while the TCRdb copy is restricted to in-frame clones and leaves out a portion. The repertoire consists of about 100,000 clones, with around 59% occurring once and the leading ten covering 20% to 25%. Germline V gene data show CDR1 as GTSNPN and CDR2 as SVGIG (reference sequence). The CDR3 runs to 15 residues. Trimming cost V 4 bases and J 4 bases; bases outside gene matches: 10. Points on this clone: Antigen specificity is unknown.

Study-wide results and caveats: Researchers report lesional scalp, most notably alopecia totalis/universalis, outstripped normal scalp in clonality. Although TCR sharing was seen in mice, sharing across patients was less clear, possibly for HLA-related reasons.

The source of this sequence is a human donor in good health. Sequencing used CD8+ T cells sorted from blood. The gene calls are TRBV30 and TRBJ2-1; TRBD2 matches at 7 bases. The CDR3 DNA is TGTGCCTGGACACGCTCCCGGGGGGAATACAATGAGCAGTTCTTC. It codes for CAWTRSRGEYNEQFF.